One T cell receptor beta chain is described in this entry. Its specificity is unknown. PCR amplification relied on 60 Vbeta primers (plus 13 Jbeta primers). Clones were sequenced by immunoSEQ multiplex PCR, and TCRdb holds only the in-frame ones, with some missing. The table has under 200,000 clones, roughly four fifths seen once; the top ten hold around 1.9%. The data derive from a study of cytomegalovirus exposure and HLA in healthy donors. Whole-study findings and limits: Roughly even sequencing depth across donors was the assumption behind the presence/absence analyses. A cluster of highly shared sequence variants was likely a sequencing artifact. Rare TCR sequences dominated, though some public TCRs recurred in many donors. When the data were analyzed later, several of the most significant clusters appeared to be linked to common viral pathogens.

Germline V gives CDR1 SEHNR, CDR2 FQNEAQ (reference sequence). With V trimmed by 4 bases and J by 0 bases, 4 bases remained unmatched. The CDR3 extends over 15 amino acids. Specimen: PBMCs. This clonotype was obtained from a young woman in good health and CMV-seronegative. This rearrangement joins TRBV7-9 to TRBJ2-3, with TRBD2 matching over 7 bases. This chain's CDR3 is CASSYLGGSTDTQYF. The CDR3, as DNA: TGTGCCAGCAGCTATCTCGGGGGGAGCACAGATACGCAGTATTTT.